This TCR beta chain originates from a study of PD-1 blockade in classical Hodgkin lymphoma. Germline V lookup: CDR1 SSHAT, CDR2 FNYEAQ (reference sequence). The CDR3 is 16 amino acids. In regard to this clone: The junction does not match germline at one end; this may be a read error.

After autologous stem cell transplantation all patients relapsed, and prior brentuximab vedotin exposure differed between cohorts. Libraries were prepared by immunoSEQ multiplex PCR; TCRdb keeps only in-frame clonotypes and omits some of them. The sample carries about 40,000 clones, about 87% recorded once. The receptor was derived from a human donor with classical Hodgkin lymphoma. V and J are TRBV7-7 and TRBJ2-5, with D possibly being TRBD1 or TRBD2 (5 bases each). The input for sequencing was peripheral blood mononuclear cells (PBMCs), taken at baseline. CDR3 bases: TGTGCTAGCAGCCCCCCCACCGGGACCCCTTCGGGGACCCAGTACTTC. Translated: CASSPPTGTPSGTQYF.